The T cell receptor beta chain described here comes from a study of blood T cell repertoires in COVID-19. Study-wide background: There were acute and convalescent COVID-19 samples, and they came from the United States, Italy and Spain.

Sequenced by immunoSEQ multiplex PCR; TCRdb stores in-frame clones only, minus some. The repertoire holds about 300,000 clones, with 85% as singletons. Germline loops: CDR1 MNHNS, CDR2 SASEGT. V was clipped by 3 bases and J by 4 bases; unmatched bases: 5. This CDR3 has 14 amino acids. The chain links TRBV6-1 to TRBJ1-2; 7 nucleotides agree with TRBD1. This receptor was obtained from a woman in her forties or fifties who had recovered from COVID-19. The sample consisted of PBMCs or T cells enriched from blood (not recorded which). CDR3 sequence: CASSDKGALYGYTF. The CDR3 DNA is TGTGCCAGCAGTGATAAGGGGGCCCTCTATGGCTACACCTTC.